This TCR beta chain was identified during a study of cytomegalovirus exposure and HLA in healthy donors. Study-wide findings and caveats: When the data were analyzed later, several of the most significant clusters appeared to be linked to common viral pathogens. Per published reports, the classifier diagnosed cytomegalovirus status with high specificity and sensitivity. Analysis performed later showed TCR beta chains linked to HLA being more clonally expanded than equally common others.

It was with 60 Vbeta and 13 Jbeta primers that the PCR ran. Clones were read by immunoSEQ multiplex PCR, and TCRdb kept only the in-frame ones, dropping some. The table shows over 100,000 clones, with roughly 76% occurring only once. Germline CDR1 GTSNPN, CDR2 SVGIG (reference sequence). V was trimmed by 1 base and J by 6 bases, leaving 15 bases between them. The length of the CDR3 is 14 residues. On this clone itself: Its antigen is unidentified.

The receptor was isolated from a woman aged 40 to 50 in good health and CMV-seropositive. This sequence joins TRBV30 and TRBJ1-2; D might be TRBD1 (5 bases). The sequencing input was PBMCs. CDR3 amino acids: CAWSAMGEGHGYTF. The CDR3 DNA reads TGTGCCTGGAGTGCAATGGGGGAGGGTCATGGCTACACCTTC.